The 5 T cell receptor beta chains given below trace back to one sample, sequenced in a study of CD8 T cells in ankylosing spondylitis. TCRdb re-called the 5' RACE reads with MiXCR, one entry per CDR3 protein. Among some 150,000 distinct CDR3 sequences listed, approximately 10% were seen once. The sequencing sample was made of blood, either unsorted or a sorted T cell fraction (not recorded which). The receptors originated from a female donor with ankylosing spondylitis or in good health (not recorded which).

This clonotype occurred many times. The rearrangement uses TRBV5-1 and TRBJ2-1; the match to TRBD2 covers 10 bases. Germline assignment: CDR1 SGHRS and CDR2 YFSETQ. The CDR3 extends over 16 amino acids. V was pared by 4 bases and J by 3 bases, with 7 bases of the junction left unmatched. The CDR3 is CASSPASGRDYNEQFF. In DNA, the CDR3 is TGCGCCAGCAGCCCGGCCAGCGGGAGGGACTACAATGAGCAGTTCTTC.

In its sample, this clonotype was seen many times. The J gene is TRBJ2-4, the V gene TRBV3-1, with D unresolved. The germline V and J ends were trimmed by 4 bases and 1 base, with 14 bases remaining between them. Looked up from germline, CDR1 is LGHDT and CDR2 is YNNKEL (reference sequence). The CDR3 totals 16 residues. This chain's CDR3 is CASSLRSSSAKNIQYF. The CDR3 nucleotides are TGTGCCAGCAGCCTTCGTAGTAGCTCGGCCAAAAACATTCAGTACTTC. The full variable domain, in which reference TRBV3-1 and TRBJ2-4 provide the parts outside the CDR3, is DTAVSQTPKYLVTQMGNDKSIKCEQNLGHDTMYWYKQDSKKFLKIMFSYNNKELIINETVPNRFSPKSPDKAHLNLHINSLELGDSAVYFCASSLRSSSAKNIQYFGAGTRLSVL.

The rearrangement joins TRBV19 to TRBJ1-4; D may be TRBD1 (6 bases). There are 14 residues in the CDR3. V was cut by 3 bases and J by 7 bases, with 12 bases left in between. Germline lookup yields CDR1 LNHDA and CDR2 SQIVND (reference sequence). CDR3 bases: TGTGCCAGTAGTATGGGGGCGCCTCGTGAAAAACTGTTTTTT. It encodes CASSMGAPREKLFF.

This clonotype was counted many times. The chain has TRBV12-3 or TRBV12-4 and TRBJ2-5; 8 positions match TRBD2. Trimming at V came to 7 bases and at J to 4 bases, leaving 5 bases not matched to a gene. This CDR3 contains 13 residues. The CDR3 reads CASTFREGETQYF. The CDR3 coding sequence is TGTGCCAGCACCTTCCGGGAGGGAGAGACCCAGTACTTC.

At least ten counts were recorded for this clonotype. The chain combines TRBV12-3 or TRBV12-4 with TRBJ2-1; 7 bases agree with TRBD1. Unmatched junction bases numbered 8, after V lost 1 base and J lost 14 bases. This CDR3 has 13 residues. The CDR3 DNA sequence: TGTGCCAGCAGTTTAGAGCAGCCCAGGGGGAAGTTCTTC. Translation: CASSLEQPRGKFF.